A single sample gave rise to the 25 T cell receptor beta chains below, sequenced in a study of shared clonotypes between healthy human individuals. Some clones are missing from TCRdb's copy, which holds only in-frame ones; the method was immunoSEQ multiplex PCR. The sample records about 490,000 clones, 76% being singletons. Sequenced: PBMCs. The receptors here all came from a middle-aged woman in good health. Some clones in this sample may be carry-over from other donors' samples.

The rearrangement uses TRBV7-8 and TRBJ1-1; D might be TRBD1 (6 bases). Germline V lookup: CDR1 SGHVS, CDR2 FQNEAQ. The CDR3 has 14 residues. V was pared by 3 bases and J by 4 bases, with 12 bases between. The CDR3 region has the DNA TGTGCCAGCAGCTTTTTAACAGGGAGCACTGAAGCTTTCTTT. Translation gives CASSFLTGSTEAFF.

This sequence joins TRBV7-3 and TRBJ2-1; D unresolved. The CDR3 is made up of 15 amino acids. Germline V lookup: CDR1 SGHTA, CDR2 FQGTGA. Trimming removed 5 bases at V and 11 bases at J, with 22 bases between. The CDR3 spells CASSQEPGRRAKQFF. The CDR3 DNA reads as TGTGCCAGCAGCCAAGAACCGGGCCGACGGGCGAAGCAGTTCTTC.

CDR3 DNA: TGTGCCAGCTCCTCAGGGGGGGCCAAGAACACTGAAGCTTTCTTT. This sequence encodes CASSSGGAKNTEAFF. This chain uses TRBV18 with TRBJ1-1; TRBD1 matches at 7 bases. Germline trimming cut 6 bases from V and 1 base from J; bases unmatched to any gene: 8. The germline V gene encodes CDR1 KGHSH and CDR2 LQKENI. The CDR3 is 15 residues long.

This clone was recorded only once. The chain combines TRBV28 with TRBJ2-5; D is possibly TRBD2 (5 bases). The CDR3 spans 15 residues. Germline V CDR1 and CDR2: MDHEN, SYDVKM. Trimming removed 2 bases at V and 1 base at J, with 11 bases between. The CDR3 here is CASSLESGSQETQYF. CDR3 nucleotide sequence: TGTGCCAGCAGTTTAGAATCGGGGTCCCAAGAGACCCAGTACTTC.

In its sample, this clone was seen a few times. Within the sample, other DNA sequences also encode this same CDR3. This sequence joins TRBV30 and TRBJ2-1; no clear D. The CDR3 sequence is 12 residues long. The V gene's germline CDR1 is GTSNPN and CDR2 SVGIG (reference sequence). Trimming stripped 1 base from V and 2 bases from J, with 3 bases between. The DNA for the CDR3 is TGTGCCTGGAGTGGGGCCTACAATGAGCAGTTCTTC. Translating gives CAWSGAYNEQFF.

V usage is TRBV27 and J usage is TRBJ2-2; no clear D. The germline V and J ends were trimmed by 1 base and 2 bases, with 5 bases remaining between them. Germline V lookup: CDR1 MNHEY, CDR2 SMNVEV (reference sequence). The CDR3 spans 14 residues. The CDR3, as DNA: TGTGCCAGCAGTTTATGGGGTAACACCGGGGAGCTGTTTTTT. Amino acids: CASSLWGNTGELFF.

For this clone: The junction differs from germline at one of its ends, possibly a read error. The chain links TRBV18 to TRBJ2-1, with D possibly matching TRBD2 (5 bases). Looked up from germline, CDR1 is KGHSH and CDR2 is LQKENI. This CDR3 contains 17 residues. The CDR3 here is CASSPPNGVAPYNEQFF. Here the CDR3 DNA reads TGCGCCAGCTCACCACCTAACGGAGTAGCGCCCTACAATGAGCAGTTCTTC.

The chain couples TRBV4-1 to TRBJ2-1; D possibly corresponds to TRBD1 (7 bases). CDR1 MGHRA and CDR2 YSYEKL come from the germline V gene. V was trimmed by 0 bases and J by 4 bases, leaving 13 bases between them. This CDR3 comprises 16 residues. The CDR3 loop is CASSQDLSGGYNEQFF. CDR3 sequence (DNA): TGCGCCAGCAGCCAAGATCTTTCAGGGGGGTACAATGAGCAGTTCTTC.

The genes are TRBV27 and TRBJ2-2; 12 bases align to TRBD2. CDR3 length equals 17 residues. Trimming at V came to 5 bases and at J to 3 bases, leaving 7 bases not matched to a gene. CDR1 and CDR2 from the germline V gene are MNHEY and SMNVEV (reference sequence). CDR3 sequence reads: CASSPGRLAGDTGELFF. Here the CDR3 DNA reads TGTGCCAGCAGTCCGGGGCGACTAGCGGGAGACACCGGGGAGCTGTTTTTT.

The chain carries TRBV5-4 and TRBJ2-1; tentatively, D is TRBD1 (6 bases). Germline lookup yields CDR1 SGHNT and CDR2 YYREEE (reference sequence). CDR3 size: 14 residues. Trimming removed 5 bases from V and 3 bases from J, with 12 bases in between. This chain's CDR3 is CASSLWGRYNEQFF. Written as DNA, the CDR3 is TGTGCCAGCAGTTTGTGGGGGCGCTACAATGAGCAGTTCTTC.

The chain carries TRBV29-1 and TRBJ2-5; TRBD2 agrees at 14 bases. Trimming removed 5 bases from V and 1 base from J; junction bases left unmatched: 3. Germline values: CDR1 SQVTM, CDR2 ANQGSEA. The CDR3 is made up of 15 amino acids. Here the CDR3 reads CSVTGTSGSQETQYF. CDR3 nucleotides: TGCAGCGTTACTGGGACTAGCGGGAGCCAAGAGACCCAGTACTTC.

This clone has more than one count but fewer than ten. V and J are TRBV7-9 and TRBJ1-1; D uncertain. Trimming pared 1 base from V and 3 bases from J, leaving 12 bases between. CDR3 length: 15 residues. CDR1 and CDR2 from the germline V gene are SEHNR and FQNEAQ (reference sequence). This chain's CDR3 is CASSLGFQADTEAFF. CDR3 bases: TGTGCCAGCAGCTTAGGGTTCCAGGCTGACACTGAAGCTTTCTTT.

The chain links TRBV5-1 to TRBJ2-7; TRBD2 is a possible D gene (7 bases). Trimming cost V 6 bases and J 3 bases, with 19 bases left between them. From germline, CDR1 is SGHRS and CDR2 YFSETQ. CDR3 length: 15 amino acids. CDR3 amino acids: CASTLTAGAGYEQYF. CDR3 nucleotides: TGCGCCAGCACCCTAACTGCGGGGGCTGGCTACGAGCAGTACTTC.

As for this clone: An end of the junction differs from the germline gene, which may be a read error. The chain carries TRBV7-8 and TRBJ1-4; D is unresolved. Germline CDR1 SGHVS, CDR2 FQNEAQ. The CDR3 contains 15 residues. The CDR3 coding sequence is TGTGCCAGCAGCGAAGGGTACTCGAGGAGTGAACAACTGTTTTTT. Its protein product is CASSEGYSRSEQLFF.

The chain's CDR3 is CATSVGTGPEKLFF. In DNA form, the CDR3 reads TGTGCCACCTCCGTCGGGACAGGGCCTGAAAAACTGTTTTTT. The V gene is TRBV27, the J gene TRBJ1-4; 9 bases line up with TRBD1. The CDR3 contains 14 residues. Per germline, CDR1 MNHEY and CDR2 SMNVEV (reference sequence). Trimming cost V 10 bases and J 7 bases; bases outside gene matches: 10.

The chain carries TRBV5-1 and TRBJ2-1; D uncertain. The CDR3 extends over 14 amino acids. Germline V gene data show CDR1 as SGHRS and CDR2 as YFSETQ. The V and J ends lost 0 bases and 7 bases respectively, with 11 bases between them. CDR3 sequence: CASSLGPSGNEQFF. As DNA, the CDR3 is TGCGCCAGCAGCTTGGGGCCCAGTGGGAATGAGCAGTTCTTC.

This clone was seen a few times. This chain joins TRBV27 and TRBJ2-7; D ambiguous. Looked up from germline, CDR1 is MNHEY and CDR2 is SMNVEV (reference sequence). Between the trimmed V and J ends, which lost 3 bases and 0 bases, there was a span of 3 bases. The CDR3 runs to 12 residues. CDR3: CASSFPSYEQYF. The CDR3 DNA is TGTGCCAGCAGTTTCCCCTCCTACGAGCAGTACTTC.

About this clone itself: Just one base apart from a much larger clone, this may be a read error. For the CDR3, the DNA is TGCGCCAGCAGTGCACAAGGGGGCTTGGACACCGGGGAGCTGTTTTTT. Amino acids: CASSAQGGLDTGELFF. The chain carries TRBV4-1 and TRBJ2-2, with TRBD1 identical over 7 bases. The V gene's germline CDR1 is MGHRA and CDR2 YSYEKL. The ends lost 6 bases at V and 3 bases at J; junction bases unmatched: 10. CDR3 length: 16 residues.

V gene TRBV28 combines with J gene TRBJ2-7; 7 bases line up with TRBD1. The CDR3 covers 14 residues. Germline CDR1 MDHEN, CDR2 SYDVKM. The junction had 7 bases not matched to a gene; V was cut back by 6 bases and J by 2 bases. The CDR3 sequence is CASSRTGQTYEQYF. In nucleotides, the CDR3 is TGTGCCAGCAGCAGGACAGGACAAACCTACGAGCAGTACTTC.

This chain connects TRBV7-9 to TRBJ2-7, with 9 bases lining up with TRBD2. V was pared by 1 base and J by 7 bases, with 2 bases of the junction left unmatched. The CDR3 spans 13 residues. Per the germline V gene, CDR1 is SEHNR and CDR2 is FQNEAQ (reference sequence). The CDR3 DNA reads TGTGCCAGCAGCTTAGAACTAGCGGGTGAGCAGTACTTC. Residues: CASSLELAGEQYF.

The chain employs TRBV18 and TRBJ2-1; a weak D match, TRBD1 (6 bases). Germline CDR1 is KGHSH and CDR2 is LQKENI. V lost 4 bases, J lost 7 bases, and 8 bases lay in between. This CDR3 spans 12 amino acids. The CDR3 loop reads CASSLQGNEQFF. The CDR3 DNA is TGTGCCAGCTCACTTCAGGGGAATGAGCAGTTCTTC.

The rearrangement links TRBV30 to TRBJ1-2; D not resolved. Germline CDR1 GTSNPN, CDR2 SVGIG (reference sequence). The germline V and J ends were trimmed by 2 bases and 5 bases, with 12 bases remaining between them. This CDR3 spans 13 amino acids. DNA for the CDR3: TGTGCCTGGAGTTCGGACGTACTATATGGCTACACCTTC. Translating gives CAWSSDVLYGYTF.

The chain carries TRBV5-4 and TRBJ2-7; 7 positions match TRBD1. Germline assignment: CDR1 SGHNT and CDR2 YYREEE (reference sequence). The CDR3 contains 14 residues. J was trimmed by 2 bases and V by 2 bases; bases with no gene match: 4. The CDR3 DNA sequence: TGTGCCAGCAGCTTCAAAGGGGGCCCCTACGAGCAGTACTTC. Residues: CASSFKGGPYEQYF.

Notes on this clone: A much larger clone is a single base away; this may be a read error. The chain uses TRBV10-2 and TRBJ1-1; TRBD1 aligns across 7 bases. Trimming at V came to 6 bases and at J to 3 bases, leaving 10 bases not matched to a gene. The length of the CDR3 is 15 residues. CDR1 is WSHSY and CDR2 is SAAADI in the germline V gene. CDR3 residues: CASRDRSTMDTEAFF. In DNA, the CDR3 is TGCGCCAGCAGGGACAGGAGCACTATGGACACTGAAGCTTTCTTT.

With regard to this clone: A junction boundary mismatches the germline segment, possibly from a read error. The rearrangement joins TRBV18 to TRBJ2-6; D is possibly TRBD1 (5 bases). CDR3 length: 17 residues. Per the germline V gene, CDR1 is KGHSH and CDR2 is LQKENI. The CDR3 DNA sequence: TGTGCCAGCTCACCGGGAACAGGCCGCTCTGTGGCCAACGTCCTGACTTTC. Protein product: CASSPGTGRSVANVLTF.